These 10 T cell receptor beta chains share one sample of origin, sequenced in a study of shared T cell receptors in the human thymus. Sequenced by immunoSEQ multiplex PCR; TCRdb stores in-frame clones only, minus some. The sample records around 340,000 clones, roughly 94% being singletons. The sequencing sample was made of thymocytes. These receptors all stem from a human donor.

This chain connects TRBV19 to TRBJ2-3, with 7 nucleotides matching TRBD2. From germline, CDR1 is LNHDA and CDR2 SQIVND (reference sequence). The junction had 11 bases not matched to a gene; V was cut back by 5 bases and J by 0 bases. This CDR3 is built from 17 residues. The CDR3 loop is CASSPRVRESSTDTQYF. In DNA form, the CDR3 reads TGTGCCAGTAGTCCCAGGGTGCGGGAGTCCAGCACAGATACGCAGTATTTT.

This clone was found once. The rearrangement joins TRBV10-3 to TRBJ2-5, with D possibly matching TRBD1 (7 bases). The V gene's germline CDR1 is ENHRY and CDR2 SYGVKD. The CDR3 covers 17 residues. Deletions cut 4 bases from V and 2 bases from J, with 20 bases between. The CDR3 loop is CAISARRARDSQETQYF. The CDR3 DNA follows: TGTGCCATCAGTGCCCGGAGGGCCCGGGACAGTCAAGAGACCCAGTACTTC.

This chain joins TRBV30 and TRBJ2-7, with 10 bases fitting TRBD2. V was clipped by 7 bases and J by 2 bases; unmatched bases: 5. The CDR3 is made up of 13 amino acids. The germline CDR1 and CDR2 sequences are GTSNPN and SVGIG (reference sequence). In nucleotides, the CDR3 is TGTGCCTTAAGAAGCGGGAGGGCCTACGAGCAGTACTTC. Its protein is CALRSGRAYEQYF.

The rearrangement uses TRBV4-3 and TRBJ1-2; unclear D gene. This CDR3 has 16 residues. Trimming cost V 6 bases and J 8 bases, with 25 bases left between them. Germline CDR1 LGHNA, CDR2 YSLEER. Written as DNA, the CDR3 is TGCGCCAGCAGGCTAAGCCGGGCCGCCCGGAAGAACGGCTACACCTTC. It yields the protein CASRLSRAARKNGYTF.

V gene TRBV28 combines with J gene TRBJ2-7, with 14 bases lining up with TRBD2. CDR1 is MDHEN and CDR2 is SYDVKM in the germline V gene. V was pared by 6 bases and J by 5 bases, with 15 bases of the junction left unmatched. The CDR3 has 18 amino acids. In DNA, the CDR3 is TGTGCCAGCAGCAGAAATTGGGGGACTAGCGGGAGTAGGCACGAGCAGTACTTC. Amino acids: CASSRNWGTSGSRHEQYF.

The chain joins TRBV27 to TRBJ2-1, with 9 bases matching TRBD2. V dropped 0 bases and J dropped 3; count of bases not matched to a gene: 6. Germline values: CDR1 MNHEY, CDR2 SMNVEV (reference sequence). CDR3 length equals 17 residues. CDR3 in amino acids: CASSLSFKREVYNEQFF. DNA of the CDR3: TGTGCCAGCAGTTTATCGTTCAAGCGGGAGGTCTACAATGAGCAGTTCTTC.

The rearrangement joins TRBV7-9 to TRBJ2-7; no definite D call. The CDR3 is 13 residues long. The V end was cut by 1 base, the J end by 3 bases, with 7 bases between. Germline CDR1 reads SEHNR; CDR2 reads FQNEAQ (reference sequence). This CDR3 reads CASSLVNDYEQYF. The CDR3 DNA reads as TGTGCCAGCAGCTTAGTAAACGACTACGAGCAGTACTTC.

V gene TRBV30 combines with J gene TRBJ2-1; 7 nucleotides match TRBD2. Germline V CDR1 and CDR2: GTSNPN, SVGIG (reference sequence). V was pared by 0 bases and J by 6 bases, with 11 bases of the junction left unmatched. The CDR3 is 16 residues long. CDR3 in DNA: TGTGCCTGGAGTGTCCCTAGCGGTCCGGGGGGCAATGAGCAGTTCTTC. Protein: CAWSVPSGPGGNEQFF.

The chain links TRBV7-9 to TRBJ1-5, with D perhaps matching TRBD1 (5 bases). V lost 5 bases and J 3 bases, leaving 14 bases between the germline ends. The CDR3 is made up of 15 amino acids. In germline, CDR1 is SEHNR, CDR2 FQNEAQ (reference sequence). In nucleotides, the CDR3 is TGTGCCAGCAGCCCCCCGGGGGGTGCCAATCAGCCCCAGCATTTT. As protein: CASSPPGGANQPQHF. Together with reference TRBV7-9 and TRBJ1-5, the CDR3 gives the full variable domain: DTGVSQNPRHKITKRGQNVTFRCDPISEHNRLYWYRQTLGQGPEFLTYFQNEAQLEKSRLLSDRFSAERPKGSFSTLEIQRTEQGDSAMYLCASSPPGGANQPQHFGDGTRLSIL.

The chain has TRBV10-2 and TRBJ2-3; 9 nucleotides agree with TRBD2. Germline CDR1 is WSHSY and CDR2 is SAAADI. Trimming removed 4 bases from V and 1 base from J; junction bases left unmatched: 3. This CDR3 contains 15 residues. The CDR3 loop is CASSGSGGRTDTQYF. The CDR3 DNA reads TGCGCCAGCAGTGGTAGCGGGGGACGCACAGATACGCAGTATTTT.